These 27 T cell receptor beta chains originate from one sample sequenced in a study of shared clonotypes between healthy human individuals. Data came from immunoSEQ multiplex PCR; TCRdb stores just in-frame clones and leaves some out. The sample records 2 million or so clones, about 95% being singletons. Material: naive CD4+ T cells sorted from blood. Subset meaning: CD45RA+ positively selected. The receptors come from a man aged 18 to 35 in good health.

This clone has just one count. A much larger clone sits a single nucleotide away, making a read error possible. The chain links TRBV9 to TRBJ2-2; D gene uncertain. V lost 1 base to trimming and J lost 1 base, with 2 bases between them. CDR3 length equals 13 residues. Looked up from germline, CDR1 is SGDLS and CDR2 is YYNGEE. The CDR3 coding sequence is TGTGCCAGCAGCGTAATGAACACCGGGGAGCTGTTTTTT. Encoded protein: CASSVMNTGELFF.

The chain's CDR3 is CASLGTGNTEAFF. The CDR3 DNA is TGTGCCAGTCTCGGGACAGGGAATACTGAAGCTTTCTTT. The chain employs TRBV25-1 and TRBJ1-1; 9 nucleotides line up with TRBD1. Germline V gene lookup returns CDR1 MGHDK and CDR2 SYGVNS. The J segment lost 5 bases and the V segment lost 9 bases, leaving 7 bases of the junction unmatched. The CDR3 spans 13 residues. The full variable domain, in which reference TRBV25-1 and TRBJ1-1 provide the parts outside the CDR3, is EADIYQTPRYLVIGTGKKITLECSQTMGHDKMYWYQQDPGMELHLIHYSYGVNSTEKGDLSSESTVSRIRTEHFPLTLESARPSHTSQYLCASLGTGNTEAFFGQGTRLTVV.

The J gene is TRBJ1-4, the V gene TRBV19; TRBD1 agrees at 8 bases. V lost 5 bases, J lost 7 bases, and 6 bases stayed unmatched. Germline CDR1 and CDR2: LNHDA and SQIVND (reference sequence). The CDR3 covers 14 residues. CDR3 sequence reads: CASSQQGGGEKLFF. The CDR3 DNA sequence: TGTGCCAGTAGTCAACAGGGGGGAGGTGAAAAACTGTTTTTT. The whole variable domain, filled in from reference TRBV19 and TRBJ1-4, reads DGGITQSPKYLFRKEGQNVTLSCEQNLNHDAMYWYRQDPGQGLRLIYYSQIVNDFQKGDIAEGYSVSREKKESFPLTVTSAQKNPTAFYLCASSQQGGGEKLFFGSGTQLSVL.

CDR3 sequence (DNA): TGTGCCAGCAGCACCTCCGGGACAGCTGCCTACGAGCAGTACTTC. This translates into CASSTSGTAAYEQYF. The chain couples TRBV7-3 to TRBJ2-7, with 7 bases matching TRBD1. Germline trimming cut 5 bases from V and 2 bases from J; bases unmatched to any gene: 9. This CDR3 comprises 15 residues. Germline V CDR1 and CDR2: SGHTA, FQGTGA.

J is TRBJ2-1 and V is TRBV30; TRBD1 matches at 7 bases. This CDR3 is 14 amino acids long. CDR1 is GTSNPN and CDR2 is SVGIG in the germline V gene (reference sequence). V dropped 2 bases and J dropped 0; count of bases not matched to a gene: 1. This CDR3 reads CAWSKGASYNEQFF. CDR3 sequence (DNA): TGTGCCTGGAGTAAGGGGGCCTCCTACAATGAGCAGTTCTTC.

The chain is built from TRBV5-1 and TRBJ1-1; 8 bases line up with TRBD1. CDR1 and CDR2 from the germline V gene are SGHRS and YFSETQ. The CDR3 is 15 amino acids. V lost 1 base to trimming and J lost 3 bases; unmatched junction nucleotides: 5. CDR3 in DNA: TGCGCCAGCAGCTTGTTGGGGGACAGGTACACTGAAGCTTTCTTT. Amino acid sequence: CASSLLGDRYTEAFF.

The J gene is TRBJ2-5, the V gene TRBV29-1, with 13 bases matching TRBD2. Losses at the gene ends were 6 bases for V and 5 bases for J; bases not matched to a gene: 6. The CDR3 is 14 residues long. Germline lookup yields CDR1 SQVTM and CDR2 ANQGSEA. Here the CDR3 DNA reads TGCAGCGTAGTGGGACTAGCGGGATTGGAGACCCAGTACTTC. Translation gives CSVVGLAGLETQYF.

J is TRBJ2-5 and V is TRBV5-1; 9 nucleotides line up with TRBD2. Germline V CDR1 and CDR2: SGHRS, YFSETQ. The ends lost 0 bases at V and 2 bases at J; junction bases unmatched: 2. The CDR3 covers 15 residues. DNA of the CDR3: TGCGCCAGCAGCTTGGGGACTAGCGCTCAAGAGACCCAGTACTTC. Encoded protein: CASSLGTSAQETQYF.

The CDR3: CASSPYGQQDEQYF. In DNA form, the CDR3 reads TGTGCCAGCAGCCCCTATGGACAGCAGGACGAGCAGTACTTC. The J gene is TRBJ2-7, the V gene TRBV6-5; TRBD1 is a possible D gene (6 bases). Per the germline V gene, CDR1 is MNHEY and CDR2 is SVGAGI. Trimming removed 6 bases at V and 5 bases at J, with 17 bases between. This CDR3 contains 14 residues.

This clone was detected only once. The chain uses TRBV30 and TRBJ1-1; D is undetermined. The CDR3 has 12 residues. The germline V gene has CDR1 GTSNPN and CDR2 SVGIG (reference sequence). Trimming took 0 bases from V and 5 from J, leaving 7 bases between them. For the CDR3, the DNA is TGTGCCTGGAGTGTACGTGTGACTGAAGCTTTCTTT. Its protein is CAWSVRVTEAFF.

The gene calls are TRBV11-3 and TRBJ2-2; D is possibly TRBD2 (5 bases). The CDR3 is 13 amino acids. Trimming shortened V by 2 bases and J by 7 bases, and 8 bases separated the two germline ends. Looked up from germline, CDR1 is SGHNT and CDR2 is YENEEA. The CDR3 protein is CASSLNRGGELFF. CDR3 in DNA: TGTGCCAGCAGCTTAAATCGGGGCGGGGAGCTGTTTTTT. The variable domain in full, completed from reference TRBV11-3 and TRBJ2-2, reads EAGVVQSPRYKIIEKKQPVAFWCNPISGHNTLYWYLQNLGQGPELLIRYENEEAVDDSQLPKDRFSAERLKGVDSTLKIQPAELGDSAVYLCASSLNRGGELFFGEGSRLTVL.

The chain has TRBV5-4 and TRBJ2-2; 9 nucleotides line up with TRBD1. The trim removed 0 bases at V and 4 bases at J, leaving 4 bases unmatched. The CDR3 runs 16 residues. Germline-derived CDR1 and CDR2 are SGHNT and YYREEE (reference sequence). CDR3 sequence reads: CASSLGGQGFTGELFF. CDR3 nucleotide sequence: TGTGCCAGCAGCTTGGGCGGACAGGGGTTCACCGGGGAGCTGTTTTTT.

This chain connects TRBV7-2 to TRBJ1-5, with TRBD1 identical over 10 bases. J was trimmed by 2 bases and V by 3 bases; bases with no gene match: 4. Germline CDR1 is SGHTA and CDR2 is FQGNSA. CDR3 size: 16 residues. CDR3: CASSFRDRGGNQPQHF. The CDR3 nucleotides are TGTGCCAGCAGCTTCCGGGACAGGGGAGGCAATCAGCCCCAGCATTTT.

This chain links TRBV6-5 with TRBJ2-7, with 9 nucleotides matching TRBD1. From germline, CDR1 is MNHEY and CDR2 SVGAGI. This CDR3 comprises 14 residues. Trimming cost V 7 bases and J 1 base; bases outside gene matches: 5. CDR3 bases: TGTGCCAGCACCGGGACAGGGCCATCCTACGAGCAGTACTTC. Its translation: CASTGTGPSYEQYF.

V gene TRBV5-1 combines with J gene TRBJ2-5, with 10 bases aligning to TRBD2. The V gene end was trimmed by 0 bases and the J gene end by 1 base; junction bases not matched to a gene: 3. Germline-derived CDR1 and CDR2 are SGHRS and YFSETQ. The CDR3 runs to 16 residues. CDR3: CASSLGSSGSQETQYF. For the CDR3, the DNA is TGCGCCAGCAGCTTGGGGTCTAGCGGGAGCCAAGAGACCCAGTACTTC.

The CDR3 here is CASSFGTSGGGKAQYF. The CDR3 coding sequence is TGTGCCAGCAGCTTTGGGACTAGCGGAGGGGGTAAGGCCCAGTACTTC. V is TRBV7-6 and J is TRBJ2-5; 11 nucleotides line up with TRBD2. The trim removed 3 bases at V and 9 bases at J, leaving 12 bases unmatched. Germline assignment: CDR1 SGHVS and CDR2 FNYEAQ. The CDR3 is 16 residues long.

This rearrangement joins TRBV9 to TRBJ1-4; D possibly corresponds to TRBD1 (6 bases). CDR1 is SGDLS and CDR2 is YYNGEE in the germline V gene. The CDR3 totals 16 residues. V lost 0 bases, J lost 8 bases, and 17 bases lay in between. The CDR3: CASSVGAEGDSEKLFF. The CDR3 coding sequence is TGTGCCAGCAGCGTAGGGGCAGAGGGGGACTCGGAAAAACTGTTTTTT.

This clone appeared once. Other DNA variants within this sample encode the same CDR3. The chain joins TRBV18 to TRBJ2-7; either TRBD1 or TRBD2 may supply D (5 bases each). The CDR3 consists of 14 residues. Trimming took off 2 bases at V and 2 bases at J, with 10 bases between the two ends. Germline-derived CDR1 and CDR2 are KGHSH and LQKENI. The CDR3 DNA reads TGTGCCAGCTCACCAGAGAGGGGTCCCTACGAGCAGTACTTC. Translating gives CASSPERGPYEQYF.

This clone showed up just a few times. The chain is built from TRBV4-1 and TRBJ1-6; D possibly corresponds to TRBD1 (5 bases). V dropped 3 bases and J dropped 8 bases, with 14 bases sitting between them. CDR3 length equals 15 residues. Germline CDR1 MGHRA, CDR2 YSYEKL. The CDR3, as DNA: TGCGCCAGCAGCCAGGGTGGCAGGGAGGATTCACCCCTCCACTTT. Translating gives CASSQGGREDSPLHF.

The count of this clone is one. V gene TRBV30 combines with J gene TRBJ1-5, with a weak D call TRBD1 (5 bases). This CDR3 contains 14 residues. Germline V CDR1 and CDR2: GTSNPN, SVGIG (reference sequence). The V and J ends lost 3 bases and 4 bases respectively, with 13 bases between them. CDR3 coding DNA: TGTGCCTGGAGCGGGGGGACGGCTAATCAGCCCCAGCATTTT. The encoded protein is CAWSGGTANQPQHF.

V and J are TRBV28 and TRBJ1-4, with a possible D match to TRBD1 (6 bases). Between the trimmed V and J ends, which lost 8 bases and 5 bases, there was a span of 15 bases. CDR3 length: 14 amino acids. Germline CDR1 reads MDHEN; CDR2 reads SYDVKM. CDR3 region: CASQLLGTNEKLFF. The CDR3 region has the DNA TGTGCCAGCCAACTTTTAGGGACAAATGAAAAACTGTTTTTT.

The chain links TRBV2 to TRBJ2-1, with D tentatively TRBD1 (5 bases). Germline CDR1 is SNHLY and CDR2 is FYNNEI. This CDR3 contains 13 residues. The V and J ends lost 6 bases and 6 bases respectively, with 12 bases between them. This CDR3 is CASSLQGFNEQFF. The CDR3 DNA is TGTGCCAGCAGCCTTCAGGGCTTCAATGAGCAGTTCTTC.

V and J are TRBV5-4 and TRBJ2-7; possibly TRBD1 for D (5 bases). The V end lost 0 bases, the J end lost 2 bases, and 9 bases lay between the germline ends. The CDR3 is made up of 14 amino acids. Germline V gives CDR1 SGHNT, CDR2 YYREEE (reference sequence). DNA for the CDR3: TGTGCCAGCAGCTTGGAGGGGCCTGCCTACGAGCAGTACTTC. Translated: CASSLEGPAYEQYF.

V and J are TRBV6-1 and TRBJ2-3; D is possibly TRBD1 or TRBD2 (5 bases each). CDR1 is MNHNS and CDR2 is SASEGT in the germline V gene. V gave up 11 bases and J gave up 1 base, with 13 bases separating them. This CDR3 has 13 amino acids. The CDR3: CAGDQGGTDTQYF. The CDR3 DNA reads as TGTGCCGGGGACCAAGGGGGCACAGATACGCAGTATTTT.

CDR3: CATSRGGLASGDEQFF. Written as DNA, the CDR3 is TGTGCCACCAGCAGAGGAGGCCTCGCCAGCGGTGATGAGCAGTTCTTC. The chain is built from TRBV15 and TRBJ2-1; D perhaps matches TRBD2 (5 bases). The germline CDR1 and CDR2 sequences are LNHNV and YYDKDF (reference sequence). The CDR3 extends over 16 amino acids. Trimming stripped 1 base from V and 8 bases from J, with 18 bases between.

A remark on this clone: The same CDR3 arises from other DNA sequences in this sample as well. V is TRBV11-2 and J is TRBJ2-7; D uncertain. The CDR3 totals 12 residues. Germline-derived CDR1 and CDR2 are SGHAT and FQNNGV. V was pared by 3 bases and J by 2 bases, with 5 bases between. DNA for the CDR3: TGTGCCAGCAGCTTTTCCCCCTACGAGCAGTACTTC. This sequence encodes CASSFSPYEQYF.

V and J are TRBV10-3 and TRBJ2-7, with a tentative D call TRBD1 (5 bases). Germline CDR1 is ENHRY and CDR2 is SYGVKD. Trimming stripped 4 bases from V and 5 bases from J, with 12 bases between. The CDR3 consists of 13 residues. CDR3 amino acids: CAISGPGPHEQYF. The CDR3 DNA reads TGTGCCATCAGTGGGCCAGGGCCCCACGAGCAGTACTTC.